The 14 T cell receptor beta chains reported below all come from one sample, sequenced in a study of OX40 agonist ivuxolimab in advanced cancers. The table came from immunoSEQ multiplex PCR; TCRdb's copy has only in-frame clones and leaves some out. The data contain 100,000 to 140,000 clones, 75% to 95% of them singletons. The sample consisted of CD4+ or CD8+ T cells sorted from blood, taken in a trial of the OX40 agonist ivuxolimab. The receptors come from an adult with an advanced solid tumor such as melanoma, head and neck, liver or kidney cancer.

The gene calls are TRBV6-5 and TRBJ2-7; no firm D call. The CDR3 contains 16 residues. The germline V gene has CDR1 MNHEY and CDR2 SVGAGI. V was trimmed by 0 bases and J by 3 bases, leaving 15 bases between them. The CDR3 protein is CASSYSRWSVVYEQYF. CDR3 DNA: TGTGCCAGCAGTTACTCACGGTGGTCGGTTGTCTACGAGCAGTACTTC.

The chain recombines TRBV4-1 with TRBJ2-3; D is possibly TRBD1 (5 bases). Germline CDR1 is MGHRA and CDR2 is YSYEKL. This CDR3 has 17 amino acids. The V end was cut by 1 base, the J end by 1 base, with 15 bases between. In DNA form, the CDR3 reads TGCGCCAGCAGCCAAGCGTACGCAGGGATTGGCACAGATACGCAGTATTTT. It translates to CASSQAYAGIGTDTQYF.

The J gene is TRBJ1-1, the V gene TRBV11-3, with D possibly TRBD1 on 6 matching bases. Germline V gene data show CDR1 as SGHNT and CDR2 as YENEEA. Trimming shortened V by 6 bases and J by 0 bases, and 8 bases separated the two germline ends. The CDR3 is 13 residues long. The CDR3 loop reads CASSWTVNTEAFF. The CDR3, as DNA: TGTGCCAGCAGTTGGACAGTGAACACTGAAGCTTTCTTT.

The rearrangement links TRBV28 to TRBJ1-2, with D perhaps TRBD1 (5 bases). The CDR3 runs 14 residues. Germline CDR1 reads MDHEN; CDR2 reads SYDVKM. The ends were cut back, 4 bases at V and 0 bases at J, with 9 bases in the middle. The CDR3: CASSSGPPNYGYTF. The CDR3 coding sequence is TGTGCCAGCAGTTCGGGACCGCCTAACTATGGCTACACCTTC.

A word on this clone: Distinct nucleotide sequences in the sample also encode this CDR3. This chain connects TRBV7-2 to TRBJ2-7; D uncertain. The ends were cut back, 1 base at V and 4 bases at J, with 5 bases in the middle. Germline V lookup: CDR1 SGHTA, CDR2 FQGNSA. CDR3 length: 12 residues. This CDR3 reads CASSLVGYEQYF. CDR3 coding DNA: TGTGCCAGCAGCTTAGTAGGGTACGAGCAGTACTTC. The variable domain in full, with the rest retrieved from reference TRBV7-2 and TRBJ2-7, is GAGVSQSPSNKVTEKGKDVELRCDPISGHTALYWYRQSLGQGLEFLIYFQGNSAPDKSGLPSDRFSAERTGGSVSTLTIQRTQQEDSAVYLCASSLVGYEQYFGPGTRLTVT.

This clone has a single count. DNA for the CDR3: TGTGCCAGCAGTGCTCGGGACAGACACACCGGGGAGCTGTTTTTT. Protein sequence: CASSARDRHTGELFF. J is TRBJ2-2 and V is TRBV28; 7 bases align to TRBD1. The CDR3 length is 15 residues. The germline V gene encodes CDR1 MDHEN and CDR2 SYDVKM. V lost 5 bases, J lost 3 bases, and 6 bases stayed unmatched. Complete variable domain (other parts from reference TRBV28 and TRBJ2-2): DVKVTQSSRYLVKRTGEKVFLECVQDMDHENMFWYRQDPGLGLRLIYFSYDVKMKEKGDIPEGYSVSREKKERFSLILESASTNQTSMYLCASSARDRHTGELFFGEGSRLTVL.

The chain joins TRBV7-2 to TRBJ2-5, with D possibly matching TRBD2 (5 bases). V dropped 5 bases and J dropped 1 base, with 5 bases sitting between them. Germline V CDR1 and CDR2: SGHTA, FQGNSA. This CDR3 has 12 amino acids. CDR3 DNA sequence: TGTGCCAGCAGCCGGGGCCAAGAGACCCAGTACTTC. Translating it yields CASSRGQETQYF.

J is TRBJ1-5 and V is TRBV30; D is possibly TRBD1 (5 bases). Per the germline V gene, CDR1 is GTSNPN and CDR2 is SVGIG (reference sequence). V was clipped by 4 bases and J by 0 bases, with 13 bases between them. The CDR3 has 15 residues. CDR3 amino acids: CAWKHSGRSNQPQHF. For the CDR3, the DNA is TGTGCCTGGAAACACTCAGGGCGTAGCAATCAGCCCCAGCATTTT. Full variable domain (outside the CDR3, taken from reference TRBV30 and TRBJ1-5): SQTIHQWPATLVQPVGSPLSLECTVEGTSNPNLYWYRQAAGRGLQLLFYSVGIGQISSEVPQNLSASRPQDRQFILSSKKLLLSDSGFYLCAWKHSGRSNQPQHFGDGTRLSIL.

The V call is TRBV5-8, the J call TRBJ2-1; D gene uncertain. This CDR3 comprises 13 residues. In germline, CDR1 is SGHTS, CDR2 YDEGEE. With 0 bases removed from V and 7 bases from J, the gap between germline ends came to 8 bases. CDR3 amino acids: CASSLAFENEQFF. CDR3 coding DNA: TGTGCCAGCAGCTTGGCCTTCGAAAATGAGCAGTTCTTC.

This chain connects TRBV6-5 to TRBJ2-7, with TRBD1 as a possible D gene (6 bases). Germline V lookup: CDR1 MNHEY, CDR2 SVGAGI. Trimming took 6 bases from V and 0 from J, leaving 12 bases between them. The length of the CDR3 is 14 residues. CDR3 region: CASRNQGTSYEQYF. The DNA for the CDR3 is TGTGCCAGCAGGAACCAGGGGACCTCCTACGAGCAGTACTTC.

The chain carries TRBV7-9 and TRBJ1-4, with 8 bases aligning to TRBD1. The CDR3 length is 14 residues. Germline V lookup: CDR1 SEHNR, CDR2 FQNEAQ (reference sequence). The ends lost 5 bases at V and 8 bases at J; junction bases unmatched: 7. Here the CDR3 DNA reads TGTGCCAGCAGCGCTACAGGGGGTGTCGAAAAACTGTTTTTT. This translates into CASSATGGVEKLFF.

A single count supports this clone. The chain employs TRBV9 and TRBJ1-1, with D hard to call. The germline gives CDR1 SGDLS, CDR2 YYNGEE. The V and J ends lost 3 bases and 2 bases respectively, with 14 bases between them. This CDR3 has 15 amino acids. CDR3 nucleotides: TGTGCCAGCAGCGCACTAGGGTCCCTCAACACTGAAGCTTTCTTT. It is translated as CASSALGSLNTEAFF.

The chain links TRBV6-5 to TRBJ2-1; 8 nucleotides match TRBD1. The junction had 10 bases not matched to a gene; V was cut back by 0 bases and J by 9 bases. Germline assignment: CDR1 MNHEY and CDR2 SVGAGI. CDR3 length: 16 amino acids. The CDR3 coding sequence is TGTGCCAGCAGTTACTCGATCGGACAGGGTAATTCTGAGCAGTTCTTC. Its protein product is CASSYSIGQGNSEQFF.

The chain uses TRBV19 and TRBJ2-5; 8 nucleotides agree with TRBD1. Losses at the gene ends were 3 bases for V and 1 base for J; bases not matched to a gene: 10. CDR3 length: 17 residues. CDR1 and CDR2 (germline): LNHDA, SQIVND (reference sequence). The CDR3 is CASSIGQGRVGQETQYF. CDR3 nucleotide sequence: TGTGCCAGTAGTATCGGACAGGGAAGGGTTGGCCAAGAGACCCAGTACTTC.